The clone carrying this T cell receptor (beta chain) has a count of ten or more. Its antigen is currently unknown. TCRdb fed the RACE reads into MiXCR, producing one record per CDR3 protein. The sample has roughly 180,000 distinct CDR3 sequences; approximately 15% are singletons. This entry belongs to a study of human T cells and chemical hapten exposure. Study observations and caveats: While controls formed fewer of them, expanded TCRs formed significantly more large CDR3 similarity clusters.

Germline V gives CDR1 SQVTM, CDR2 ANQGSEA. V was trimmed by 5 bases and J by 4 bases, leaving 11 bases between them. This CDR3 is built from 12 residues. Time point reported: patch test 1, 2 weeks after DPC sensitization. Treatment defined: therapeutic diphenylcyclopropenone sensitization with weekly scalp DPC. The sample here was whole blood, taken in connection with sensitization to the hapten diphenylcyclopropenone (DPC). The chain combines TRBV29-1 with TRBJ1-2; perhaps TRBD1 as D (5 bases). The TCR was taken from a woman aged 30 to 39 with alopecia areata. Some clones in this sample may be carry-over from other donors' samples. The CDR3 nucleotides read TGCAGCGTTAGGGGCTGGGGCTATGGCTACACCTTC. This encodes CSVRGWGYGYTF.